This T cell receptor beta chain was obtained from a study of early T cells in non-severe SARS-CoV-2 infection. Study-level information: Sequenced material consisted of bulk RNA (from unsorted whole blood), and chains were unpaired. Findings of the study overall: Clonotype matching in VDJdb favored anti-spike CD8 responses and did not capture private and CD4 specificities.

Attachment of unique molecular identifiers to individual cDNA molecules was performed. Using its own MiXCR run on the 5' RACE reads, TCRdb lists one record per CDR3 protein. The sample carries some 20,000 distinct CDR3 sequences, more than 4.5% recorded once. This clonotype is deemed medium-sized (0.01 to 0.1%). Its matching antigen is unknown. Germline lookup yields CDR1 KGHDR and CDR2 SFDVKD. Trimming cost V 4 bases and J 3 bases, with 15 bases left between them. The CDR3 has 16 residues. The TCR sequence derives from an adult who was a healthcare worker with PCR-confirmed SARS-CoV-2 infection or an uninfected control (not recorded which). The sequenced sample was whole blood. The chain uses TRBV24-1 and TRBJ2-1; no reliable D call. The DNA of the CDR3 is TGTGCCACCAGTGACAAAAAAACGCCAGGCTACAATGAGCAGTTCTTC. Residues: CATSDKKTPGYNEQFF.